These 12 T cell receptor beta chains share one sample of origin, sequenced in a study of cytomegalovirus exposure and HLA in healthy donors. Use of 60 Vbeta and 13 Jbeta primers characterized the PCR. Only in-frame clones appear in the TCRdb table, and some are missing; sequencing was by immunoSEQ multiplex PCR. This sample carries approximately 160,000 clones, roughly 73% of them seen once, and the ten largest clones take over 4%. The sample consisted of PBMCs. The receptors stem from a male donor in good health and CMV-seronegative.

V and J are TRBV2 and TRBJ2-5; possibly TRBD2 for D (6 bases). The V and J ends lost 7 bases and 5 bases respectively, with 17 bases between them. CDR1 is SNHLY, CDR2 FYNNEI, per germline. This CDR3 is 14 amino acids long. CDR3 in DNA: TGTGCCAGCATGCTCCGGGGGTTCGGGGAGACCCAGTACTTC. It is translated as CASMLRGFGETQYF. The whole variable domain, remainder taken from reference TRBV2 and TRBJ2-5, is EPEVTQTPSHQVTQMGQEVILRCVPISNHLYFYWYRQILGQKVEFLVSFYNNEISEKSEIFDDQFSVERPDGSNFTLKIRSTKLEDSAMYFCASMLRGFGETQYFGPGTRLLVL.

This chain uses TRBV21-1 with TRBJ2-6; TRBD1, as called in the table, went unchecked against the DNA. TRBV21-1 is listed as a pseudogene. The CDR3 has 19 amino acids. CDR3 sequence (DNA): TGTGCCAGCAGTACCCCTTTACAGGGGGCGTCCTCTGGGGCCAACGTCCTGACTTTC. Translation: CASSTPLQGASSGANVLTF.

This chain connects TRBV7-2 to TRBJ2-7; D might be TRBD1 (6 bases). V gave up 0 bases and J gave up 2 bases, with 11 bases separating them. CDR1 and CDR2 (germline): SGHTA, FQGNSA. The CDR3 length is 15 residues. Here the CDR3 reads CASSLAPGQPYEQYF. CDR3 coding DNA: TGTGCCAGCAGCTTAGCTCCCGGACAGCCCTACGAGCAGTACTTC.

This clone has only a few counts. A read error may produce the germline difference seen at one junction end. The V call is TRBV7-9, the J call TRBJ1-1, with D possibly matching TRBD1 (6 bases). The CDR3 totals 12 residues. Germline V lookup: CDR1 SEHNR, CDR2 FQNEAQ (reference sequence). The CDR3 coding sequence is TGTTCCAGCAGCTCCTGGACAGCCCAAGCTTTCTTT. This translates into CSSSSWTAQAFF.

V gene TRBV5-4 combines with J gene TRBJ2-3; possibly TRBD2 for D (6 bases). The V and J ends lost 4 bases and 2 bases respectively, with 11 bases between them. This CDR3 is 14 amino acids long. Looked up from germline, CDR1 is SGHNT and CDR2 is YYREEE (reference sequence). The CDR3 spells CASSPSSDTDTQYF. Here the CDR3 DNA reads TGTGCCAGCAGCCCCTCTAGCGACACAGATACGCAGTATTTT. The variable domain in full, completed from reference TRBV5-4 and TRBJ2-3, reads ETGVTQSPTHLIKTRGQQVTLRCSSQSGHNTVSWYQQALGQGPQFIFQYYREEENGRGNFPPRFSGLQFPNYSSELNVNALELDDSALYLCASSPSSDTDTQYFGPGTRLTVL.

The chain links TRBV5-1 to TRBJ1-2, with TRBD1 matching 7 bases. The CDR3 extends over 14 amino acids. Trimming cost V 3 bases and J 4 bases; bases outside gene matches: 6. In germline, CDR1 is SGHRS, CDR2 YFSETQ. CDR3 sequence (DNA): TGCGCCAGCAGCTCTACAGGGGCTACCTATGGCTACACCTTC. This translates into CASSSTGATYGYTF.

The chain is built from TRBV29-1 and TRBJ2-7; 7 nucleotides align to TRBD2. J gave up 0 bases and V 1 base, and 9 bases lay outside the gene matches. Germline V gene data show CDR1 as SQVTM and CDR2 as ANQGSEA. The CDR3 sequence is 16 residues long. The CDR3 DNA reads TGCAGCGTTGAAGGGTTGGGGGGGACGGACTCCTACGAGCAGTACTTC. Encoded protein: CSVEGLGGTDSYEQYF.

This clone is a singleton in its sample. The genes are TRBV4-1 and TRBJ1-1; possible D gene TRBD1, 6 bases. This CDR3 has 16 residues. Germline-derived CDR1 and CDR2 are MGHRA and YSYEKL. V was pared by 0 bases and J by 4 bases, with 15 bases between. The CDR3 sequence is CASSQDRGGLVTEAFF. CDR3 DNA: TGCGCCAGCAGCCAAGATCGGGGGGGGCTGGTCACTGAAGCTTTCTTT.

The chain joins TRBV10-3 to TRBJ1-1; D possibly corresponds to TRBD1 (5 bases). Germline V gene data show CDR1 as ENHRY and CDR2 as SYGVKD. This CDR3 has 15 residues. V lost 0 bases, J lost 1 base, and 9 bases lay in between. Here the CDR3 reads CAISESLGGNTEAFF. The DNA for the CDR3 is TGTGCCATCAGTGAGTCTCTGGGGGGGAACACTGAAGCTTTCTTT.

The J gene is TRBJ2-1, the V gene TRBV4-1, with TRBD2 matching 7 bases. Germline CDR1 MGHRA, CDR2 YSYEKL. The CDR3 extends over 16 amino acids. The V gene end was trimmed by 2 bases and the J gene end by 3 bases; junction bases not matched to a gene: 7. Here the CDR3 DNA reads TGCGCCAGCAGCCAACAAACTAGCGCCAGCTACAATGAGCAGTTCTTC. The encoded protein is CASSQQTSASYNEQFF.

V is TRBV5-1 and J is TRBJ1-1; no reliable D call. V lost 0 bases to trimming and J lost 0 bases, with 15 bases between them. Germline lookup yields CDR1 SGHRS and CDR2 YFSETQ. The CDR3 extends over 17 amino acids. The CDR3 DNA reads as TGCGCCAGCAGCTTGGGGGCGGGGTCATTGATGAACACTGAAGCTTTCTTT. Amino acid sequence: CASSLGAGSLMNTEAFF.

The genes are TRBV5-1 and TRBJ2-7; D perhaps matches TRBD1 (5 bases). V was trimmed by 0 bases and J by 2 bases, leaving 12 bases between them. Germline V CDR1 and CDR2: SGHRS, YFSETQ. The length of the CDR3 is 15 residues. The CDR3 region has the DNA TGCGCCAGCAGCTTGGTTGTGGACACTCCCTACGAGCAGTACTTC. Its translation: CASSLVVDTPYEQYF.